This TCR beta chain was profiled in a study of type 1 regulatory T cells (dated by TCRdb to the early 2020s). Turning to the overall study: The study characterized an in vitro protocol that generated a Tr1-enriched, alloantigen-specific CD4 T cell product named T-allo10. T-allo10 was under clinical evaluation in patients with hematological malignancies receiving allogeneic hematopoietic stem cell transplantation. Paper-wide results and their limitations: A more restricted TCR repertoire was observed in Tr1 cells than in non-Tr1 cells, and this restriction was interpreted in the study as alloantigen-induced clonal expansion.

In regard to this clonotype: Its target antigen remains unknown. A junction end diverges from the germline sequence, so it may reflect a read error.

Instrument used: Illumina MiSeq. In-frame beta chains were kept once TCRdb had trimmed the public reads at Q25 with fastp and called clones with MiXCR. CDR3 protein sequences are deduplicated, and each keeps its most common genes and DNA. The sample has about 69,000 distinct CDR3 sequences on record, around 21% of them singletons. The ten most abundant clones make up 7.5% to 8.5% of the sample. This receptor was obtained from a human donor in good health. The sequenced material came from cultured type 1 regulatory T (Tr1) cells, either the whole culture or a sorted fraction (not recorded which). The cell subset or site label here, explained by the study, means: type 1 regulatory T cells sorted from the T-allo10 product.

This receptor carries the CDR3 CASSYSVAEAFF. Read as DNA, the sequence is TGTGCCAGTAGTTACTCGGTTGCTGAAGCTTTCTTT. The chain couples TRBV6-2 or TRBV6-3 to TRBJ1-1; no confident D gene assignment can be made. The germline V gene specifies MNHEY as CDR1 and SVGEGT as CDR2. Reading from cysteine to phenylalanine, the CDR3 counts 12 amino acids. Only the CDR3 region is kept as DNA, spanning 36 bases read in frame from base 1.